The 3 T cell receptor beta chains below come from one sample, sequenced in a study of neurological immune-mediated disorders (dated by TCRdb to between 2018 and 2020). The library was generated by 5' RACE. For sequencing, an Illumina HiSeq 2500 was employed. Through fastp at Q25 and MiXCR, TCRdb rebuilt clones from the public reads, retaining in-frame beta chains. Merged by CDR3 protein, the rows form single entries marked with the most common genes and DNA. A total of over 35,000 distinct CDR3 sequences appear in this sample, around 2.5% of them only once. In total, the top ten clones hold approximately 2.3% of the sample. The sample consisted of PBMCs. The receptors come from a man aged 50-59 years with multiple sclerosis.

This clonotype appeared many times. V and J are TRBV10-3 and TRBJ1-1; 10 bases agree with TRBD1. The CDR3 loop spans 16 amino acids. Germline V gene sequence: CDR1 ENHRY, CDR2 SYGVKD. V gave up 5 bases and J gave up 1 base; unmatched junction bases: 7. The CDR3 sequence: CAISQIWTGGNTEAFF. CDR3 DNA: TGTGCCATCAGTCAAATATGGACAGGGGGGAACACTGAAGCTTTCTTT.

This clonotype appeared many times. The chain recombines TRBV7-2 with TRBJ2-3; weak D call: TRBD1 (6 bases). Germline CDR1 SGHTA, CDR2 FQGNSA. The length of the CDR3 is 19 residues. The V gene lost 3 bases and the J gene lost 6 bases, with 28 bases spanning the gap. The chain's CDR3 is CASSFYYYVETGDWDTQYF. The CDR3 nucleotides read TGTGCCAGCAGCTTTTATTACTACGTAGAGACAGGAGATTGGGATACGCAGTATTTT.

The table lists this clonotype with many counts. The chain carries TRBV5-1 and TRBJ2-7, with 7 bases lining up with TRBD1. This CDR3 is 13 amino acids long. V dropped 2 bases and J dropped 1; count of bases not matched to a gene: 0. CDR1 and CDR2 from the germline V gene are SGHRS and YFSETQ. CDR3 loop: CASSLQGSYEQYF. The CDR3 bases are TGCGCCAGCAGCTTACAGGGGTCCTACGAGCAGTACTTC.